The 2 T cell receptor beta chains given below trace back to one sample, sequenced in a study of blood T cell repertoires in COVID-19. Profiled with immunoSEQ multiplex PCR; TCRdb holds only in-frame clones, not every one. This table holds more than 70,000 clones, 90% found once. The sequencing input was peripheral blood. These receptors all come from a woman aged 18 to 35 with acute or convalescent COVID-19.

V is TRBV5-1 and J is TRBJ1-2, with D unclear. CDR1 SGHRS and CDR2 YFSETQ come from the germline V gene. This CDR3 has 14 residues. The V end was cut by 5 bases, the J end by 7 bases, with 18 bases between. CDR3 in amino acids: CASRNPWRLRGYTF. In DNA, the CDR3 is TGCGCCAGCAGGAACCCTTGGAGATTACGTGGCTACACCTTC.

V gene TRBV6-4 combines with J gene TRBJ1-1; the D gene is possibly TRBD1 (6 bases). The CDR3 loop spans 15 amino acids. V lost 3 bases and J 7 bases, leaving 18 bases between the germline ends. Germline V gene data show CDR1 as MRHNA and CDR2 as SNTAGT. CDR3 DNA: TGTGCCAGCAGTGAGATTGGACAGAGGCACATTGAAGCTTTCTTT. It is translated as CASSEIGQRHIEAFF.